This TCR beta chain derives from a study of T cells in Graves' hyperthyroidism and ophthalmopathy. This clonotype was observed at least ten times. Authors of the study amplified TCR beta CDR3 regions from RNA transcripts. The study used the HTBI primer set for a first-round RT-PCR of the TCR CDR3. TCRdb reprocessed the multiplex PCR reads with MiXCR, giving one entry per CDR3 protein. The sample has fewer than 650,000 distinct CDR3 sequences, about 14% seen once. The study left out patients who had uncontrolled infection, other autoimmune disease, pregnancy or lactation. This TCR was sampled from a woman aged 25 to 39 with Graves' hyperthyroidism that later progressed to Graves' ophthalmopathy. The specimen sequenced was blood.

DNA of the CDR3: TGTGCCAGCAGTTCGAACCGGGACAGCATGAACACTGAAGCTTTCTTT. This codes for CASSSNRDSMNTEAFF. The chain joins TRBV6-2 or TRBV6-3 to TRBJ1-1; 7 positions agree with TRBD1. V was pared by 4 bases and J by 0 bases, with 8 bases of the junction left unmatched. Germline CDR1 reads MNHEY; CDR2 reads SVGEGT. The CDR3 sequence is 16 residues long.